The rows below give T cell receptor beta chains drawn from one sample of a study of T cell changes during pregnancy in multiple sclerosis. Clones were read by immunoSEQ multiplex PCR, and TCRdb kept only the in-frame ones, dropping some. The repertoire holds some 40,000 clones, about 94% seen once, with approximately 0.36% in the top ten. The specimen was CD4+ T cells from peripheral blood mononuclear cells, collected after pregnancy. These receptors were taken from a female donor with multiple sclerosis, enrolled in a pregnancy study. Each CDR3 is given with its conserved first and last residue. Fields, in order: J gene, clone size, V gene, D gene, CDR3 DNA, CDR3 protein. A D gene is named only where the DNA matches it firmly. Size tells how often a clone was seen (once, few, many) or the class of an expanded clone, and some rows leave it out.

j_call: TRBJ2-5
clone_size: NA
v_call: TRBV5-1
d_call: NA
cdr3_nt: TGCGCCAGCAGCTTGGTAGGGAGGGAGACCCAGTACTTC
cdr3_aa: CASSLVGRETQYF

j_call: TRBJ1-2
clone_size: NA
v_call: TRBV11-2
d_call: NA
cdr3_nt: TGTGCCAGCAGCCCGCCTGGTAGCTTCTATGGCTACACCTTC
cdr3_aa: CASSPPGSFYGYTF

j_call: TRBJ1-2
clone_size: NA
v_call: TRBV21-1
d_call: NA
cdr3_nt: TGTGCCAGCAGCCTCTGGGACACCGATGGCTACACCTTC
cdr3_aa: CASSLWDTDGYTF

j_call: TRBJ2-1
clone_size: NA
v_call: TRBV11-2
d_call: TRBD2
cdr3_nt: TGTGCCAGCAGCTTAGAGGGGACTAGCTATGAGCAGTTCTTC
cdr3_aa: CASSLEGTSYEQFF

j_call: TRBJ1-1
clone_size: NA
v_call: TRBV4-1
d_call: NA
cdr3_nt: TGCGCCAGCAGCCTTATAACGGGGAACACTGAAGCTTTCTTT
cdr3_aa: CASSLITGNTEAFF

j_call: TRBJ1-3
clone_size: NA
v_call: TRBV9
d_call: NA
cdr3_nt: TGTGCCAGCAGCGTTCACAGAAGAAACACCATATATTTT
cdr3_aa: CASSVHRRNTIYF

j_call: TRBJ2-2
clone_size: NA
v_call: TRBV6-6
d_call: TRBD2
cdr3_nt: TGTGCCAGCAGTAGCGGGGGGACGCACACCGGGGAGCTGTTTTTT
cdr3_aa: CASSSGGTHTGELFF

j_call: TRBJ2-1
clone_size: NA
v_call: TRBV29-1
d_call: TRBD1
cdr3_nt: TGCAGCGAAGAGGACTTAGGGGGCAGTGAGCAGTTCTTC
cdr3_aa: CSEEDLGGSEQFF

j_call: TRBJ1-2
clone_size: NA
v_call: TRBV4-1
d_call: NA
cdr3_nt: TGCGCCAGCAGCAAGACAGATAAGTATGGCTACACCTTC
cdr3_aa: CASSKTDKYGYTF

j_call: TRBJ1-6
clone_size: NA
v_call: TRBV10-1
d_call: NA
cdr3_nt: TGCGCCAGCAGAGATGAACACTATAATTCACCCCTCCACTTT
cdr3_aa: CASRDEHYNSPLHF

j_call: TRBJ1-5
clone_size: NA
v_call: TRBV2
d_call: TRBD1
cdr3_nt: TGTGCCAGCACCTTACAGGAGCTACAGGGGTCGGGCCAGCCCCAGCATTTT
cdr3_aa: CASTLQELQGSGQPQHF

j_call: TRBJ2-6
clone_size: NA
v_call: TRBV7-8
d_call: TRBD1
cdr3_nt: TGTGCCAGCCGCTTAGACAGGGTTTCTGGGGCCAACGTCCTGACTTTC
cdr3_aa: CASRLDRVSGANVLTF

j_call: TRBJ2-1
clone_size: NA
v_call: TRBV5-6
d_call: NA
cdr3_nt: TGTGCTAGGTTGGCCGGGTTCTCCTACAATGAGCAGTTCTTC
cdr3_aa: CARLAGFSYNEQFF

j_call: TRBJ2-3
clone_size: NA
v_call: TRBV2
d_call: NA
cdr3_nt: TGTGCCAGCGAGGCGCAGTATTTT
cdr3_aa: CASEAQYF

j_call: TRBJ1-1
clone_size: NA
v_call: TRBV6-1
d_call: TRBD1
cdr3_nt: TGTGCCAGCCGGGACAGGGCTTTCACTGAAGCTTTCTTT
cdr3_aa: CASRDRAFTEAFF

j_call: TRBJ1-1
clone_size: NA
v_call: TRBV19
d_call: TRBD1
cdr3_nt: TGTGCCAGTAGTTCGGGACAGGGCACTGAAGCTTTCTTT
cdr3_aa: CASSSGQGTEAFF

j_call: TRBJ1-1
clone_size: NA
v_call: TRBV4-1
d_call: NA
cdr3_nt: TGCGCCAGCAGCCAAGTAGCCCTAGATGAAGCTTTCTTT
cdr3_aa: CASSQVALDEAFF

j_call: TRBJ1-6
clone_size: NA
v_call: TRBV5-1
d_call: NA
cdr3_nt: TGCGCCAGCAGCTTAGGACAGATTGCTCATAATTCACCCCTCCACTTT
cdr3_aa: CASSLGQIAHNSPLHF

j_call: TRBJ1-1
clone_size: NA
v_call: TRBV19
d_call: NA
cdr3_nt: TGTGCCAGTACCCTCGGGATAGGCACTGAAGCTTTCTTT
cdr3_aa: CASTLGIGTEAFF

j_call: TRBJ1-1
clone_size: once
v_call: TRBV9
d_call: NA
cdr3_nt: TGTGCCAGCAGCGTATCAGGGAATACCCCTGAAGCTTTCTTT
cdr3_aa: CASSVSGNTPEAFF

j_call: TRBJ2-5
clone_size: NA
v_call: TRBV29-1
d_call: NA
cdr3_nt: TGCAGCGTTGAAGTAGAGGAAGAGACCCAGTACTTC
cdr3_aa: CSVEVEEETQYF

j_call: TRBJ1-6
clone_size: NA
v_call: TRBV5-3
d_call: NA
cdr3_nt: TGTGCCAGAAGCTTGGGGGGCCAGAATAATTCACCCCTCCACTTT
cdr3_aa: CARSLGGQNNSPLHF

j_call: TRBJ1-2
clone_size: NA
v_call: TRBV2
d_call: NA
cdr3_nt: TGTGCCAGCAGCGGCGACAGTAGCTATGGCTACACCTTC
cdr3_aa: CASSGDSSYGYTF